This T cell receptor beta chain was identified in a study of blood T cell repertoires in COVID-19. For the study at large: Specimens from acute and convalescent COVID-19 originated in the United States, Italy and Spain.

Patients at the Seattle site were enrolled during active infection and followed longitudinally. Original data processing: Researchers report that nucleated cell counts were estimated from reference gene primer amplification. Clones were sequenced by immunoSEQ multiplex PCR, and TCRdb holds only the in-frame ones, with some missing. Clonal size and the V and J genes are those of that table, whereas D and trimming came from the DNA. The sample gives over 150,000 clones, 70% to 90% of which show up once; 7.5% to 10% is in the top ten. The sequencing input was peripheral blood. The clonotype was recovered from a woman aged 80 or over with COVID-19, enrolled during active disease.

CDR3 DNA: TGTGCCAGCAGTGACAGGGGGAACACTGAAGCTTTCTTT. This sequence encodes CASSDRGNTEAFF. The chain couples TRBV6-1 to TRBJ1-1, with D tentatively TRBD1 (6 bases). V lost 3 bases and J 1 base, leaving 6 bases between the germline ends. Germline V gives CDR1 MNHNS, CDR2 SASEGT. The CDR3 contains 13 residues.